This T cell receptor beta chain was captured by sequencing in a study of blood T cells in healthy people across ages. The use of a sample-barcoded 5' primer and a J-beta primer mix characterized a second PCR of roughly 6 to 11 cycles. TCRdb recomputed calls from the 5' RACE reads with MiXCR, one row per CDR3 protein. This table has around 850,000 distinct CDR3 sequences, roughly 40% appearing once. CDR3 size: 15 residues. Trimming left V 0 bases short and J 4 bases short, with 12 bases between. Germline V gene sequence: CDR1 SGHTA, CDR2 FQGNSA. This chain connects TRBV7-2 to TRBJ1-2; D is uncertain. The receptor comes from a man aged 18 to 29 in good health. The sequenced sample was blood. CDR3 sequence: CASSLASETPYGYTF. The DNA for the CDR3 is TGTGCCAGCAGCTTAGCTTCGGAGACCCCCTATGGCTACACCTTC.